This T cell receptor (beta chain) is from a study of T cell responses to AZD1222 COVID-19 vaccine. With V trimmed by 2 bases and J by 3 bases, 8 bases remained unmatched. The CDR3 is 17 amino acids. CDR1 MDHEN and CDR2 SYDVKM come from the germline V gene. The study, taken as a whole, reports: Repertoires were obtained solely post-peak T cell response.

In regard to this clone: Its target is unknown.

Profiling relied on immunoSEQ multiplex PCR, and the TCRdb table lists in-frame clones only, not all of them. This table holds roughly 150,000 clones, roughly 93% found once. Here the sequenced sample was peripheral blood, taken 28 days after the second AZD1222 dose. The receptor's source is an adult who received the AZD1222 COVID-19 vaccine. The chain combines TRBV28 with TRBJ2-1; 9 nucleotides agree with TRBD2. The CDR3 spells CASSLGTSGLLYNEQFF. CDR3 nucleotides: TGTGCCAGCAGTTTAGGCACTAGCGGGCTACTCTACAATGAGCAGTTCTTC.